This TCR beta chain was retrieved from a study of graft-versus-host responses after intestinal transplantation. The overall study: All recipients were transplanted with multivisceral, liver-intestinal, or isolated intestinal grafts. Anti-thymocyte globulin was used for induction in all recipients, who then took tacrolimus and steroids for roughly three years.

Study results and caveats: Levels of circulating GvH clones at their peak were associated with early post-transplant HvG declines. GvH clones occurred in recipient marrow; some first appeared in ileum or blood.

Only in-frame clones appear in the TCRdb table, and some are missing; sequencing was by immunoSEQ multiplex PCR. The table has about 97,000 clones, about nine tenths seen once. The CDR3 is made up of 14 amino acids. Germline-derived CDR1 and CDR2 are PRHDT and FYEKMQ (reference sequence). The V segment lost 8 bases and the J segment 5 bases; nucleotides outside the gene matches: 6. This clone was detected a few times. The antigen remains unidentified. This receptor was taken from a human patient who received an intestinal transplant, so some T cells may come from the graft donor. The starting material was PBMCs, obtained 450 to 460 days after intestinal transplant. The chain has TRBV13 and TRBJ1-6; the match to TRBD1 covers 7 bases. The CDR3 here is CASEDRKNNSPLHF. The CDR3 coding sequence is TGTGCCAGCGAGGACAGGAAGAATAATTCACCCCTCCACTTT.